Following are 15 T cell receptor beta chains from one sample sequenced in a study of T cells in localized non-small cell lung cancer. Profiling relied on immunoSEQ multiplex PCR, and the TCRdb table lists in-frame clones only, not all of them. Here the sample spans about 60,000 clones, around 90% being singletons. The sequences come from peripheral blood, collected before any cancer treatment. These TCRs come from a woman between 40 and 69 years old with stage I lung adenocarcinoma.

The CDR3 reads CASGLARVRDTEAFF. The CDR3 DNA reads TGTGCTAGTGGTTTGGCTAGGGTACGGGACACTGAAGCTTTCTTT. The gene calls are TRBV12-5 and TRBJ1-1; D ambiguous. The CDR3 consists of 15 residues. Trimming stripped 1 base from V and 3 bases from J, with 12 bases between. Germline V gene data show CDR1 as LGHNT and CDR2 as FRNRAP. Looking up the rest from reference TRBV12-5 and TRBJ1-1 gives the full variable domain: DARVTQTPRHKVTEMGQEVTMRCQPILGHNTVFWYRQTMMQGLELLAYFRNRAPLDDSGMPKDRFSAEMPDATLATLKIQPSEPRDSAVYFCASGLARVRDTEAFFGQGTRLTVV.

This chain links TRBV5-6 with TRBJ2-2; weak D call: TRBD1 (5 bases). Trimming took 2 bases from V and 3 from J, leaving 8 bases between them. Germline lookup yields CDR1 SGHDT and CDR2 YYEEEE. The CDR3 consists of 14 residues. The CDR3 nucleotides are TGTGCCAGCAGCTTAAGACAGTACACCGGGGAGCTGTTTTTT. The encoded protein is CASSLRQYTGELFF.

The chain combines TRBV6-1 with TRBJ2-7; D possibly corresponds to TRBD2 (7 bases). Germline-derived CDR1 and CDR2 are MNHNS and SASEGT. The length of the CDR3 is 13 residues. The V end lost 8 bases, the J end lost 3 bases, and 14 bases lay between the germline ends. In DNA form, the CDR3 reads TGTGCCAGCGAGCAGGGGACTAACTACGAGCAGTACTTC. This encodes CASEQGTNYEQYF.

The chain carries TRBV6-4 and TRBJ2-7; the D is unclear. This CDR3 is 15 amino acids long. With 3 bases removed from V and 1 base from J, the gap between germline ends came to 13 bases. The V gene's germline CDR1 is MRHNA and CDR2 SNTAGT. CDR3 amino acids: CASSENPTPSYEQYF. DNA for the CDR3: TGTGCCAGCAGTGAAAACCCGACACCGTCCTACGAGCAGTACTTC.

The gene calls are TRBV5-6 and TRBJ1-2; 9 nucleotides match TRBD1. After removal of 1 base from V and 4 bases from J, the junction contained 5 bases not matched to a gene. Germline V gives CDR1 SGHDT, CDR2 YYEEEE. The CDR3 has 15 amino acids. The CDR3 coding sequence is TGTGCCAGCAGCTTGACAGGGGGCGCTAGCTATGGCTACACCTTC. It is translated as CASSLTGGASYGYTF.

The CDR3: CASSERAQMNTEAFF. DNA for the CDR3: TGTGCCAGCAGTGAAAGGGCGCAAATGAACACTGAAGCTTTCTTT. The chain uses TRBV6-1 and TRBJ1-1; unclear D gene. CDR3 length equals 15 residues. The V end was cut by 2 bases, the J end by 0 bases, with 10 bases between. CDR1 is MNHNS, CDR2 SASEGT, per germline.

This clone was detected once. This chain joins TRBV7-8 and TRBJ1-3, with a weak D call TRBD1 (5 bases). The CDR3 spans 15 residues. Germline values: CDR1 SGHVS, CDR2 FQNEAQ. V lost 0 bases and J 4 bases, leaving 10 bases between the germline ends. The chain's CDR3 is CASSLAQGQGNTIYF. The DNA of the CDR3 is TGTGCCAGCAGCTTAGCGCAGGGTCAAGGAAACACCATATATTTT.

This clone was detected a few times. The CDR3 is CASSLGNTGTEAFF. The CDR3 DNA reads as TGTGCCAGCAGCTTAGGAAACACTGGTACTGAAGCTTTCTTT. The rearrangement joins TRBV7-6 to TRBJ1-1, with D hard to call. CDR1 is SGHVS and CDR2 is FNYEAQ in the germline V gene. Trimming cost V 1 base and J 5 bases, with 11 bases left between them. The CDR3 sequence is 14 residues long. Variable domain in full (rest from reference TRBV7-6 and TRBJ1-1): GAGVSQSPRYKVTKRGQDVALRCDPISGHVSLYWYRQALGQGPEFLTYFNYEAQQDKSGLPNDRFSAERPEGSISTLTIQRTEQRDSAMYRCASSLGNTGTEAFFGQGTRLTVV.

The V gene is TRBV7-3, the J gene TRBJ1-5; possibly TRBD1 for D (5 bases). V was clipped by 2 bases and J by 3 bases, with 29 bases between them. Germline V lookup: CDR1 SGHTA, CDR2 FQGTGA. The CDR3 loop spans 21 amino acids. CDR3 nucleotides: TGTGCCAGCAGCTTAGGTCAGGTGGGGGTCAAAGAACCGGTTAACAATCAGCCCCAGCATTTT. This translates into CASSLGQVGVKEPVNNQPQHF.

This chain links TRBV9 with TRBJ2-7, with D tentatively TRBD1 (5 bases). V dropped 3 bases and J dropped 0 bases, with 10 bases sitting between them. Per the germline V gene, CDR1 is SGDLS and CDR2 is YYNGEE. This CDR3 has 14 amino acids. CDR3 residues: CASSADDSSYEQYF. The CDR3 coding sequence is TGTGCCAGCAGCGCCGACGACAGCTCCTACGAGCAGTACTTC.

This clone was found a few times. The J gene is TRBJ1-6, the V gene TRBV6-1; 7 bases map to TRBD1. Looked up from germline, CDR1 is MNHNS and CDR2 is SASEGT. V lost 3 bases, J lost 9 bases, and 8 bases stayed unmatched. The CDR3 totals 15 residues. For the CDR3, the DNA is TGTGCCAGCAGTGAGTTAGGGGGCGCCGCTTCACCCCTCCACTTT. It specifies CASSELGGAASPLHF.

This clone was counted between two and nine times. At the DNA level, this CDR3 is encoded by other sequences in the same sample as well. The chain links TRBV19 to TRBJ1-5; D call uncertain. The V gene's germline CDR1 is LNHDA and CDR2 SQIVND (reference sequence). CDR3 size: 14 residues. V shed 8 bases and J shed 0 bases, with 11 bases lying between them. CDR3 protein: CASSDGYSNQPQHF. The CDR3 DNA is TGTGCCAGTTCGGACGGTTATAGCAATCAGCCCCAGCATTTT. Full variable domain (outside the CDR3, taken from reference TRBV19 and TRBJ1-5): DGGITQSPKYLFRKEGQNVTLSCEQNLNHDAMYWYRQDPGQGLRLIYYSQIVNDFQKGDIAEGYSVSREKKESFPLTVTSAQKNPTAFYLCASSDGYSNQPQHFGDGTRLSIL.

This sequence joins TRBV13 and TRBJ1-3, with D unresolved. The CDR3 has 13 amino acids. Trimming pared 5 bases from V and 7 bases from J, leaving 12 bases between. CDR1 is PRHDT and CDR2 is FYEKMQ in the germline V gene (reference sequence). This CDR3 reads CASSTDRGNTIYF. CDR3 nucleotide sequence: TGTGCCAGCAGCACTGACCGAGGGAACACCATATATTTT.

The chain employs TRBV6-5 and TRBJ2-7, with 7 nucleotides matching TRBD2. This CDR3 spans 15 amino acids. In germline, CDR1 is MNHEY, CDR2 SVGAGI. V lost 0 bases, J lost 6 bases, and 8 bases stayed unmatched. The CDR3 nucleotides are TGTGCCAGCAGTTACTCGATGGCGGGGGTCGGCGAGCAGTACTTC. As protein: CASSYSMAGVGEQYF.

The chain joins TRBV27 to TRBJ1-2; D remains unclear. The ends were cut back, 3 bases at V and 0 bases at J, with 5 bases in the middle. The CDR3 loop spans 13 amino acids. CDR1 and CDR2 from the germline V gene are MNHEY and SMNVEV (reference sequence). CDR3 bases: TGTGCCAGCAGTTTCCAGTCTAACTATGGCTACACCTTC. Its protein is CASSFQSNYGYTF.